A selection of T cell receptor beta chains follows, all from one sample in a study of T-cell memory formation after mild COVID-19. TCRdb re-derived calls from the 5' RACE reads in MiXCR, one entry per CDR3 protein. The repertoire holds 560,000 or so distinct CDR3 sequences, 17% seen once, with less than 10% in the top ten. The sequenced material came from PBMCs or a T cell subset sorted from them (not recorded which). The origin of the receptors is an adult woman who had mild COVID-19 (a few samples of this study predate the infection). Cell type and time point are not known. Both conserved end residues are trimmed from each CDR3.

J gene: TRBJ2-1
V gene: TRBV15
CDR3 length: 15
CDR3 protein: ATSRDGTLSSYNEQF

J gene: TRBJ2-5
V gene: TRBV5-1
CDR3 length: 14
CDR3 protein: ASSQISGTGAETQY

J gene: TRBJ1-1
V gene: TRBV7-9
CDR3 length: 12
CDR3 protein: ASSGTGAGREAF

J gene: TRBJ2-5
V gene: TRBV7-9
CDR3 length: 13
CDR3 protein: ASSLQGAGRETQY

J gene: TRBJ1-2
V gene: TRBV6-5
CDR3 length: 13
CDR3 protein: ASSYSFSGTRGYT

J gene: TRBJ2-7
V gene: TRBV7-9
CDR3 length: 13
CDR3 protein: ASSSFGTGSYEQY

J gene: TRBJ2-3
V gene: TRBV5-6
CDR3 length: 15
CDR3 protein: ASSSTGTSGSTDTQY

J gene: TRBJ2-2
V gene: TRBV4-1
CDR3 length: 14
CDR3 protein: ASSHRQGAGTGELF

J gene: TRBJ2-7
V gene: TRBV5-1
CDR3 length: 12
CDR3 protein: ASSLQGLTGEQY

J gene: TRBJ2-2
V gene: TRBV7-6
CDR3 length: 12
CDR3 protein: ASNTGMGTGELF

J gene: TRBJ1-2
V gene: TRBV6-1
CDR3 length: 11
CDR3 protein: ASSDIRSYGYT

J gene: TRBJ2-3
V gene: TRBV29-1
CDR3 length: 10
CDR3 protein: SVGQGGDTQY

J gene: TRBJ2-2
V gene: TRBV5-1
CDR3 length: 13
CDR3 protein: ASSLGHANTGELF

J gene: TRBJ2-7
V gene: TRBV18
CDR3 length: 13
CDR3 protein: ASSLGGVLGYEQY

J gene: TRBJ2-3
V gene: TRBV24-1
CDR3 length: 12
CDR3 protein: AYGGGSSTDTQY

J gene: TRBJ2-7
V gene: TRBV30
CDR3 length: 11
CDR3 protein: AWSYGSSYEQY

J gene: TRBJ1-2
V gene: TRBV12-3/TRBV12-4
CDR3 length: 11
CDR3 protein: ASNRQGWDGYT

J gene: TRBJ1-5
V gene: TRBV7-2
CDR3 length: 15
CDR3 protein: ASSSKQGSASNQPQH

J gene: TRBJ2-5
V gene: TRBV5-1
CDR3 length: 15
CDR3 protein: ASSLALTGQGGETQY

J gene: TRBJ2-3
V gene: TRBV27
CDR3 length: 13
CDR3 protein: ASSFSGGAPDTQY

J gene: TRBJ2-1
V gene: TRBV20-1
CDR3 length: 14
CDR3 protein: SATRAGPHTYNEQF

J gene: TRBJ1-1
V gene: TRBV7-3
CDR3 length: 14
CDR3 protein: ASSLTSGTGGTEAF

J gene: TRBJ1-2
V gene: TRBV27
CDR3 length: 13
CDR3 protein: ASKPGHPTAYGYT

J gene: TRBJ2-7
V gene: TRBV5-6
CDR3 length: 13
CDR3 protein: ASSGQLGLSKEQY

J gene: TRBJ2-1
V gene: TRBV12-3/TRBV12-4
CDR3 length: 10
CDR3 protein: ASSTQGIEQF

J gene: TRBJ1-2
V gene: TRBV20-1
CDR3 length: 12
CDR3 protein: SASPGGANYGYT

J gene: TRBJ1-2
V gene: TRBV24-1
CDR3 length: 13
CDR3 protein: ATSAAETYRGSYT

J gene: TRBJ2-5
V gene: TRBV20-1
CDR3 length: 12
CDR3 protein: SARPTGFQETQY

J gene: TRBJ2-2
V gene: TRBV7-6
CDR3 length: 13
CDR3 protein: ASSLEGALTGELF

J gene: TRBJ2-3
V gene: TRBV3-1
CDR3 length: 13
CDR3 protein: ASSQGVGTTDTQY

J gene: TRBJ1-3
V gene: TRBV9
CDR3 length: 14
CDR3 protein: ASSEAGAVAGNTIY

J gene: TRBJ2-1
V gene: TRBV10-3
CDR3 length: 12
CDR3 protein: AISESSGGDEQF

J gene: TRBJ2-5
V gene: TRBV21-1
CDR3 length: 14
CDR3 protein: ASSSGGTGGQETQY

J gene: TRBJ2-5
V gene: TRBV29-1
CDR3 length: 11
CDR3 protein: SVDSGWRETQY

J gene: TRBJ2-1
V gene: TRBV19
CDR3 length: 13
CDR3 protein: ASSIGLAGVLEQF

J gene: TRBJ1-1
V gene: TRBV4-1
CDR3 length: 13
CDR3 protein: ASSRVPPRNTEAF

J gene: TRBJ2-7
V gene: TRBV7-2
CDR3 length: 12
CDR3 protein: ASSLTGTNYEQY

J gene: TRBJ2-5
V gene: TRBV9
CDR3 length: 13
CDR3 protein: ASSVGTGHQETQY

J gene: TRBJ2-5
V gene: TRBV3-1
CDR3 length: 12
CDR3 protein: ASSQDTLGETQY

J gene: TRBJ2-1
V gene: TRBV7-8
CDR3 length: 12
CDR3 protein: ASSLVWEDNEQF

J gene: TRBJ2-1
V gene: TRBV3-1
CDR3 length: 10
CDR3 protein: ASSQIGNEQF

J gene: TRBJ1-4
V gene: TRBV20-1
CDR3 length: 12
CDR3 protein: SASVDRGNEKLF

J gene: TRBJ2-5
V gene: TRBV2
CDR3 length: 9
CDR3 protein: ASRGQETQY

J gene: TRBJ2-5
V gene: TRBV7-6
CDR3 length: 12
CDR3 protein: ASSPQPGRETQY

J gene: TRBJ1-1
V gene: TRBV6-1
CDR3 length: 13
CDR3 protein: ASTDTSFMNTEAF

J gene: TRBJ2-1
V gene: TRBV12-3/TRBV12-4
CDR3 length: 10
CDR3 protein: ASTRTSGRGF

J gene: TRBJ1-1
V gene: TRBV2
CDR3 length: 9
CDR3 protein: ASGQNTEAF

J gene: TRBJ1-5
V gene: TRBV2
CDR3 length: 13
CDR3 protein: ASRGQGIFNQPQH

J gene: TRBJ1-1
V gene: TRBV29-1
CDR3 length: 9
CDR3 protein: SVESGTEAF

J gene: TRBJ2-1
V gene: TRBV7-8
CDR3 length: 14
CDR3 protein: ASSLGTGGPPAEQF

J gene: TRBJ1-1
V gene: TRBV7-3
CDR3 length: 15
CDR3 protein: ASSLSGTGGLNTEAF

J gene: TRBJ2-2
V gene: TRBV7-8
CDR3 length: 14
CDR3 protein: ASSLVKVWDTGELF

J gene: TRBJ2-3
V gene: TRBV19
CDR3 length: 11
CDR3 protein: ATAQGSTDTQY

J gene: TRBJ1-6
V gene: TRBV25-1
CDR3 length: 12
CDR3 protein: ASSEGGINSPLH

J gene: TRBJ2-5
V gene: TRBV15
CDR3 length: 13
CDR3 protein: ATSPHRGQDETQY

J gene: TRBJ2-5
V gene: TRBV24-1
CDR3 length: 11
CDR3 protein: ATSDSAGQTKD

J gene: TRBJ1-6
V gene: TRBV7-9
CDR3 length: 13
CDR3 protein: ASSLDQAGTSPLH

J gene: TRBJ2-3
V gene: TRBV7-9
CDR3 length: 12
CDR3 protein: ASSLEVDTDTQY

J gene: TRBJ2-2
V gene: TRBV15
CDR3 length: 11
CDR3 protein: ATSVEGTGELF

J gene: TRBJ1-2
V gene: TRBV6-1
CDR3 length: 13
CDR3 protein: ASSESHWTNYGYT